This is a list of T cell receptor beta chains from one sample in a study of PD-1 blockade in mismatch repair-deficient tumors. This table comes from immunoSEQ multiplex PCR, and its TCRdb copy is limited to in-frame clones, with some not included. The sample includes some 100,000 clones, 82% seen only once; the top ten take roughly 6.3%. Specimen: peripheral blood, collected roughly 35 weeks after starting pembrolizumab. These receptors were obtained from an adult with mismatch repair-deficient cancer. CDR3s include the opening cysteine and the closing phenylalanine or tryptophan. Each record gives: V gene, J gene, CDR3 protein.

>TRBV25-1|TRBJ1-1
CASSEQRTGGETEAFF
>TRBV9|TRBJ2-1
CASSDIAGFVHEQFF
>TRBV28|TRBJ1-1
CASSLPPGHIRKAFF
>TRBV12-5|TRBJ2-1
CASGQSNEQFF
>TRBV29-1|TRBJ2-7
CSVRTSSYEQYF
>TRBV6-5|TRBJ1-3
CASSQDRIPGNTIYF
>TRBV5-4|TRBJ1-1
CASSSYRDTEAFF
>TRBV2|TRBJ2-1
CASSGGGRVYNEQFF
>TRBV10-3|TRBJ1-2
CAISEQGEVYGYTF
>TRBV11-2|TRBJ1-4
CASSLSFWRTTNEKLFF
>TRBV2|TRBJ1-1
CASSGDTNTEAFF
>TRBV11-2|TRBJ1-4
CASSLGGGRGNEKLFF
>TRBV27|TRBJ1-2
CASSLSSGGRGYTF
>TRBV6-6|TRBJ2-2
CASSGTSGIGELFF
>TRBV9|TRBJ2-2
CASSAVDQNTGELFF
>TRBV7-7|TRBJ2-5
CASSFATSGGEETQYF
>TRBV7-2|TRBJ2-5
CASSLSLVSETQYF
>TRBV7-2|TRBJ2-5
CASSALETQYF
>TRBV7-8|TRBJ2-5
CASSLSQFAETQYF
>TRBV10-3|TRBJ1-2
CAISDPGRGNYGYTF
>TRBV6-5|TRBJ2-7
CASSYSGVDEQYF
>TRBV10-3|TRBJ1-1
CAISDVVGGPKTEAFF
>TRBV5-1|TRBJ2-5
CASSHRREGGYGSETQYF
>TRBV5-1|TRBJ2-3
CASSSRQGSSTDTQYF
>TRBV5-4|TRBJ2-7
CASSDRDSYEQYF
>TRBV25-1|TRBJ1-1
CASRSTGSMSEAFF
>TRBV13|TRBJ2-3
CASSLGRRITDTQYF
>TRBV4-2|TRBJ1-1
CASSHWRGSGTAEAFF
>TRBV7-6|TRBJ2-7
CASSLVAGAAYEQYF
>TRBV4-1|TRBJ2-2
CASSHPKNRDRDMRGNAGELFF
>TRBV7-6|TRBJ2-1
CASSLGASGIANEQFF
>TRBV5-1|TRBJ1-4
CASSSSPGSEKLFF
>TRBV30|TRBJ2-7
CAWSRRGSTEQYF
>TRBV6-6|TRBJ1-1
CASSYRDRANTEAFF
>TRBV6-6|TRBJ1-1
CASSYRDKNTEAFF
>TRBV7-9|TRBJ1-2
CASSLSGGGSGYTF